This T cell receptor beta chain was sequenced during a study of technical replicates of blood from a few donors. Profiling relied on immunoSEQ multiplex PCR, and the TCRdb table lists in-frame clones only, not all of them. The sample records about 94,000 clones, roughly 96% being singletons. The sequence was collected from a human donor in good health. The sequenced material came from T cells isolated from PBMCs.

The CDR3 protein is CASSELGRANYGYTF. The DNA for the CDR3 is TGTGCCAGCAGTGAACTAGGCAGGGCTAACTATGGCTACACCTTC. The V gene is TRBV6-1, the J gene TRBJ1-2; maybe TRBD1 (5 bases). V was trimmed by 2 bases and J by 0 bases, leaving 10 bases between them. Germline loops: CDR1 MNHNS, CDR2 SASEGT. The CDR3 runs 15 residues.